The 31 T cell receptor beta chains reported below all come from one sample, sequenced in a study of beta chain features in type 1 diabetes. Study-level results: Among patients with Type 1 diabetes, TCRB CDR3s were moderately but significantly shorter in every one of the four CD4+ subsets.

Reverse transcription of all isolated RNA meant that expressed TCRB transcripts were sequenced. Sequencing was performed with immunoSEQ multiplex PCR; in TCRdb, only in-frame clones are kept and a portion is missing. The data hold 500,000 to 650,000 clones, with roughly 12% observed a single time. What these receptors recognize is not known. Sequenced: naive CD4+ T cells from blood. These TCRs come from a man aged 30 to 39 with type 1 diabetes.

The rearrangement joins TRBV4-3 to TRBJ2-5, with D possibly TRBD2 on 6 matching bases. The CDR3 extends over 15 amino acids. CDR1 LGHNA and CDR2 YSLEER come from the germline V gene. V lost 4 bases and J lost 5, with 17 bases in between. DNA for the CDR3: TGCGCCAGCAGCCCTAGACGACACGCGGGGGAGACCCAGTACTTC. Amino acid sequence: CASSPRRHAGETQYF.

This rearrangement joins TRBV9 to TRBJ1-6; the D gene is possibly TRBD1 (5 bases). V was trimmed by 8 bases and J by 8 bases, leaving 11 bases between them. This CDR3 region has 12 residues. Germline loops: CDR1 SGDLS, CDR2 YYNGEE. CDR3 bases: TGTGCCAGTGGACAAAATTATTCACCCCTCCACTTT. Protein: CASGQNYSPLHF. Complete variable domain (other parts from reference TRBV9 and TRBJ1-6): DSGVTQTPKHLITATGQRVTLRCSPRSGDLSVYWYQQSLDQGLQFLIQYYNGEERAKGNILERFSAQQFPDLHSELNLSSLELGDSALYFCASGQNYSPLHFGNGTRLTVT.

This clone was seen more than once but under ten times. The chain links TRBV5-1 to TRBJ1-1; D gene uncertain. V was trimmed by 2 bases and J by 1 base, leaving 12 bases between them. The CDR3 sequence is 15 residues long. CDR1 and CDR2 (germline): SGHRS, YFSETQ. CDR3 DNA: TGCGCCAGCAGCTTTTCCTGGGAAGGGAACACTGAAGCTTTCTTT. This codes for CASSFSWEGNTEAFF.

This clone was detected a few times. As DNA, the CDR3 is TGTGCCAGCAGTGGAGGACACACAACTAATGAAAAACTGTTTTTT. As protein: CASSGGHTTNEKLFF. The chain couples TRBV2 to TRBJ1-4; tentatively, D is TRBD1 (5 bases). Germline loops: CDR1 SNHLY, CDR2 FYNNEI. This CDR3 has 15 residues. Trimming took off 4 bases at V and 0 bases at J, with 9 bases between the two ends.

The rearrangement uses TRBV5-4 and TRBJ2-2, with D perhaps TRBD1 or TRBD2 (7 bases each). CDR3 length equals 15 residues. Germline V lookup: CDR1 SGHNT, CDR2 YYREEE (reference sequence). The V end was cut by 2 bases, the J end by 7 bases, with 15 bases between. This CDR3 reads CASSFRGGRDGELFF. The CDR3 coding sequence is TGTGCCAGCAGCTTCAGGGGGGGCCGGGACGGGGAGCTGTTTTTT.

A few counts support this clone. The chain employs TRBV7-9 and TRBJ1-2, with D unresolved. Germline V gives CDR1 SEHNR, CDR2 FQNEAQ (reference sequence). CDR3 length: 13 amino acids. The ends were cut back, 5 bases at V and 8 bases at J, with 15 bases in the middle. CDR3 residues: CASSPRVNAGYTF. As DNA, the CDR3 is TGTGCCAGCAGCCCAAGGGTAAACGCAGGCTACACCTTC.

A word on this clone: Other DNA sequences in this sample translate to the same CDR3. The rearrangement uses TRBV5-4 and TRBJ1-2, with TRBD1 identical over 8 bases. Germline lookup yields CDR1 SGHNT and CDR2 YYREEE (reference sequence). V dropped 4 bases and J dropped 6; count of bases not matched to a gene: 5. CDR3 length: 13 amino acids. CDR3 bases: TGTGCCAGCAGCCGAGGGACAGGTGATGGCTACACCTTC. Translated, it gives CASSRGTGDGYTF. Drawing the rest from reference TRBV5-4 and TRBJ1-2, the complete variable domain is ETGVTQSPTHLIKTRGQQVTLRCSSQSGHNTVSWYQQALGQGPQFIFQYYREEENGRGNFPPRFSGLQFPNYSSELNVNALELDDSALYLCASSRGTGDGYTFGSGTRLTVV.

This clone was seen a handful of times. This sequence joins TRBV6-6 and TRBJ2-7; D might be TRBD1 (6 bases). This CDR3 is built from 12 residues. Trimming left V 3 bases short and J 6 bases short, with 9 bases between. The germline CDR1 and CDR2 sequences are MNHNY and SVGAGI (reference sequence). CDR3: CASSYRGGEQYF. CDR3 in DNA: TGTGCCAGCAGTTATAGAGGGGGCGAGCAGTACTTC.

This clone was detected only a few times. This chain joins TRBV30 and TRBJ2-3; D is unclear. Germline lookup yields CDR1 GTSNPN and CDR2 SVGIG (reference sequence). The CDR3 is 11 residues long. Trimming removed 5 bases from V and 6 bases from J, with 9 bases in between. The CDR3 DNA follows: TGTGCCTGGGGTATGGCGGATACGCAGTATTTT. Translated: CAWGMADTQYF. Supplemented by reference TRBV30 and TRBJ2-3, the full variable domain reads SQTIHQWPATLVQPVGSPLSLECTVEGTSNPNLYWYRQAAGRGLQLLFYSVGIGQISSEVPQNLSASRPQDRQFILSSKKLLLSDSGFYLCAWGMADTQYFGPGTRLTVL.

The chain is built from TRBV11-2 and TRBJ2-1; D unclear. CDR1 is SGHAT, CDR2 FQNNGV, per germline. Trimming cost V 6 bases and J 3 bases, with 6 bases left between them. The CDR3 runs to 12 residues. The CDR3 region has the DNA TGTGCCAGCAGTCCCCGCTACAATGAGCAGTTCTTC. Translation gives CASSPRYNEQFF. The whole variable domain, remainder taken from reference TRBV11-2 and TRBJ2-1, is EAGVAQSPRYKIIEKRQSVAFWCNPISGHATLYWYQQILGQGPKLLIQFQNNGVVDDSQLPKDRFSAERLKGVDSTLKIQPAKLEDSAVYLCASSPRYNEQFFGPGTRLTVL.

This chain uses TRBV30 with TRBJ2-5; D gene uncertain. The CDR3 totals 13 residues. Germline V gene sequence: CDR1 GTSNPN, CDR2 SVGIG (reference sequence). Trimming removed 0 bases at V and 5 bases at J, with 10 bases between. The CDR3 coding sequence is TGTGCCTGGAGTGTAGTCGGAAAGGAGACCCAGTACTTC. It yields the protein CAWSVVGKETQYF.

This clone occurred a few times. The chain employs TRBV7-9 and TRBJ1-2, with D uncertain. The CDR3 has 14 residues. Germline-derived CDR1 and CDR2 are SEHNR and FQNEAQ (reference sequence). Trimming shortened V by 5 bases and J by 4 bases, and 14 bases separated the two germline ends. This CDR3 reads CASSRVPGGYGYTF. CDR3 bases: TGTGCCAGCAGCCGAGTCCCCGGCGGCTATGGCTACACCTTC. Drawing the rest from reference TRBV7-9 and TRBJ1-2, the complete variable domain is DTGVSQNPRHKITKRGQNVTFRCDPISEHNRLYWYRQTLGQGPEFLTYFQNEAQLEKSRLLSDRFSAERPKGSFSTLEIQRTEQGDSAMYLCASSRVPGGYGYTFGSGTRLTVV.

J is TRBJ1-4 and V is TRBV11-2, with D uncertain. Germline assignment: CDR1 SGHAT and CDR2 FQNNGV. CDR3 length: 16 residues. The V end was cut by 4 bases, the J end by 8 bases, with 20 bases between. The CDR3 loop is CASSSHRIREDEKLFF. The CDR3 coding sequence is TGTGCCAGCAGCTCCCACCGAATTAGGGAAGACGAAAAACTGTTTTTT.

This clone was counted only a few times. This rearrangement joins TRBV9 to TRBJ1-5; D is ambiguous. The CDR3 consists of 15 residues. V was clipped by 4 bases and J by 4 bases, with 15 bases between them. Germline loops: CDR1 SGDLS, CDR2 YYNGEE. CDR3 amino acids: CASSPGGSENQPQHF. In DNA, the CDR3 is TGTGCCAGCAGCCCCGGCGGTTCCGAGAATCAGCCCCAGCATTTT. The variable domain in full, with the rest retrieved from reference TRBV9 and TRBJ1-5, is DSGVTQTPKHLITATGQRVTLRCSPRSGDLSVYWYQQSLDQGLQFLIQYYNGEERAKGNILERFSAQQFPDLHSELNLSSLELGDSALYFCASSPGGSENQPQHFGDGTRLSIL.

V usage is TRBV6-6 and J usage is TRBJ1-6; no definite D call. The germline V gene has CDR1 MNHNY and CDR2 SVGAGI (reference sequence). V gave up 7 bases and J gave up 5 bases, with 3 bases separating them. CDR3 size: 11 residues. CDR3 nucleotide sequence: TGTGCCAGCACCAATAATTCACCCCTCCACTTT. Translated: CASTNNSPLHF.

This clone has more than one count but fewer than ten. The rearrangement links TRBV21-1 to TRBJ2-7; the D call TRBD2 from the table was never checked on the DNA. TRBV21-1 represents a pseudogene. The CDR3 is made up of 11 amino acids. The CDR3 DNA follows: TGTGCCAGCAGCCCTACCTACGAGCAGTACTTC. It specifies CASSPTYEQYF.

In its sample, this clone was seen a few times. CDR3 protein: CASSSDRGYGETQYF. The CDR3 nucleotides are TGCGCCAGCAGCTCGGACAGGGGCTATGGGGAGACCCAGTACTTC. The chain employs TRBV5-1 and TRBJ2-5; 9 bases line up with TRBD1. This CDR3 has 15 residues. V lost 3 bases, J lost 5 bases, and 8 bases stayed unmatched. Germline V CDR1 and CDR2: SGHRS, YFSETQ.

The chain combines TRBV30 with TRBJ2-2; the match to TRBD1 covers 10 bases. Germline CDR1 GTSNPN, CDR2 SVGIG (reference sequence). The CDR3 has 15 amino acids. V lost 8 bases to trimming and J lost 4 bases; unmatched junction nucleotides: 10. Here the CDR3 reads CAGTTGDRGTGELFF. CDR3 sequence (DNA): TGTGCCGGGACCACAGGGGACAGGGGCACCGGGGAGCTGTTTTTT.

V usage is TRBV7-9 and J usage is TRBJ1-2, with D possibly being TRBD1 (6 bases). Between the trimmed V and J ends, which lost 5 bases and 7 bases, there was a span of 17 bases. Germline CDR1 is SEHNR and CDR2 is FQNEAQ (reference sequence). The CDR3 is 14 amino acids. This CDR3 is CASSPQGNLIGYTF. CDR3 DNA sequence: TGTGCCAGCAGCCCACAGGGTAATTTGATTGGCTACACCTTC. The whole variable domain, remainder taken from reference TRBV7-9 and TRBJ1-2, is DTGVSQNPRHKITKRGQNVTFRCDPISEHNRLYWYRQTLGQGPEFLTYFQNEAQLEKSRLLSDRFSAERPKGSFSTLEIQRTEQGDSAMYLCASSPQGNLIGYTFGSGTRLTVV.

The chain employs TRBV9 and TRBJ2-3, with a tentative D call TRBD2 (5 bases). The CDR3 spans 15 residues. Trimming cost V 0 bases and J 6 bases, with 14 bases left between them. Germline loops: CDR1 SGDLS, CDR2 YYNGEE. The CDR3 nucleotides read TGTGCCAGCAGCGTAGGTGCTAGCCCCCCCGATACGCAGTATTTT. It encodes CASSVGASPPDTQYF.

The CDR3 DNA reads as TGTGCCAGCAGAAGCCCTGAGGGGACCCACTATGGCTACACCTTC. Its translation: CASRSPEGTHYGYTF. This chain uses TRBV6-6 with TRBJ1-2; weak D call: TRBD1 (5 bases). The CDR3 is 15 amino acids. Trimming stripped 6 bases from V and 3 bases from J, with 17 bases between. Germline-derived CDR1 and CDR2 are MNHNY and SVGAGI (reference sequence).

This clone was counted ten times or more. The chain couples TRBV4-3 to TRBJ1-3; D is possibly TRBD1 (6 bases). The CDR3 extends over 17 amino acids. Germline lookup yields CDR1 LGHNA and CDR2 YSLEER. The ends were cut back, 0 bases at V and 0 bases at J, with 12 bases in the middle. CDR3 bases: TGCGCCAGCAGCCAAGACAGGGGAGGGACCTCTGGAAACACCATATATTTT. Translation: CASSQDRGGTSGNTIYF.

The V gene is TRBV7-3, the J gene TRBJ1-5; no reliable D call. V was trimmed by 4 bases and J by 6 bases, leaving 7 bases between them. Germline V gene data show CDR1 as SGHTA and CDR2 as FQGTGA. CDR3 length: 12 residues. The CDR3 is CASSSWGQPQHF. The CDR3 DNA reads TGTGCCAGCAGCTCTTGGGGTCAGCCCCAGCATTTT. Complete variable domain (other parts from reference TRBV7-3 and TRBJ1-5): GAGVSQTPSNKVTEKGKYVELRCDPISGHTALYWYRQSLGQGPEFLIYFQGTGAADDSGLPNDRFFAVRPEGSVSTLKIQRTERGDSAVYLCASSSWGQPQHFGDGTRLSIL.

Only a few counts were recorded for this clone. The chain links TRBV4-3 to TRBJ1-4; 7 bases align to TRBD1. The trim removed 0 bases at V and 4 bases at J, leaving 8 bases unmatched. Per the germline V gene, CDR1 is LGHNA and CDR2 is YSLEER. CDR3 length: 17 residues. The CDR3 DNA sequence: TGCGCCAGCAGCCAAGATGGGGCAGGGGGAGGTAATGAAAAACTGTTTTTT. Protein: CASSQDGAGGGNEKLFF.

The rearrangement uses TRBV7-8 and TRBJ1-5, with 7 bases aligning to TRBD1. Looked up from germline, CDR1 is SGHVS and CDR2 is FQNEAQ. This CDR3 has 15 amino acids. V dropped 7 bases and J dropped 1; count of bases not matched to a gene: 7. This CDR3 is CASTLDRASNQPQHF. CDR3 nucleotide sequence: TGTGCCAGCACCCTAGACAGGGCGAGCAATCAGCCCCAGCATTTT.

This chain links TRBV5-6 with TRBJ2-7; D remains unclear. CDR3 length equals 12 residues. Trimming removed 4 bases at V and 6 bases at J, with 11 bases between. Germline CDR1 SGHDT, CDR2 YYEEEE. CDR3: CASSALGVEQYF. DNA of the CDR3: TGTGCCAGCAGCGCCCTGGGTGTCGAGCAGTACTTC.

The chain employs TRBV2 and TRBJ1-5; D call uncertain. Germline V CDR1 and CDR2: SNHLY, FYNNEI. Trimming pared 6 bases from V and 5 bases from J, leaving 14 bases between. The length of the CDR3 is 14 residues. The CDR3: CASRAARYDQPQHF. CDR3 nucleotides: TGTGCCAGCAGGGCCGCGCGGTACGATCAGCCCCAGCATTTT.

This chain joins TRBV30 and TRBJ1-6, with no clear D. This CDR3 contains 14 residues. Germline CDR1 GTSNPN, CDR2 SVGIG (reference sequence). The V end lost 0 bases, the J end lost 13 bases, and 16 bases lay between the germline ends. CDR3 bases: TGTGCCTGGAGTGTACGACTGAGGCAGACTCCCCTCCACTTT. As protein: CAWSVRLRQTPLHF.

This clone was observed a few times. This sequence joins TRBV7-2 and TRBJ2-3, with 9 bases identical to TRBD2. The V gene's germline CDR1 is SGHTA and CDR2 FQGNSA. The ends lost 1 base at V and 1 base at J; junction bases unmatched: 6. This CDR3 region has 17 residues. The CDR3 loop is CASSLGQAGGRTDTQYF. The CDR3 DNA reads TGTGCCAGCAGCTTAGGACAAGCGGGGGGCCGCACAGATACGCAGTATTTT. Variable domain in full (rest from reference TRBV7-2 and TRBJ2-3): GAGVSQSPSNKVTEKGKDVELRCDPISGHTALYWYRQSLGQGLEFLIYFQGNSAPDKSGLPSDRFSAERTGGSVSTLTIQRTQQEDSAVYLCASSLGQAGGRTDTQYFGPGTRLTVL.

This clone was picked up a small number of times. The V gene is TRBV9, the J gene TRBJ2-3; 9 nucleotides agree with TRBD2. With V trimmed by 0 bases and J by 4 bases, 3 bases remained unmatched. This CDR3 contains 15 residues. Germline V lookup: CDR1 SGDLS, CDR2 YYNGEE. The CDR3 protein is CASSVASGAPDTQYF. CDR3 sequence (DNA): TGTGCCAGCAGCGTAGCTAGCGGGGCCCCAGATACGCAGTATTTT.

The rearrangement uses TRBV19 and TRBJ1-1, with 10 bases identical to TRBD1. This CDR3 contains 15 residues. Germline CDR1 reads LNHDA; CDR2 reads SQIVND (reference sequence). J lost 1 base, V lost 6 bases, and 5 bases had no gene match. CDR3 amino acids: CASRGTGDTNTEAFF. Here the CDR3 DNA reads TGTGCCAGTAGAGGGACAGGGGATACGAACACTGAAGCTTTCTTT.